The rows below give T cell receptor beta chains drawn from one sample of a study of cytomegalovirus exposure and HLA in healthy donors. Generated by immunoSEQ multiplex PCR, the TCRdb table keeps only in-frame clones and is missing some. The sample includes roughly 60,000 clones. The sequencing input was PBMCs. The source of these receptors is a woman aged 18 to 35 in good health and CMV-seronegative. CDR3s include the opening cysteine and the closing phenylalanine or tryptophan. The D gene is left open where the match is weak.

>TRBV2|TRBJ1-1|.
TGTGCCAGCAGCGGTCAGGGGAACACTGAAGCTTTCTTT
CASSGQGNTEAFF
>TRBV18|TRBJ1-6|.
TGTGCCAGCTCACCCGCGGCAGACAAGGGGAATTCACCCCTCCACTTT
CASSPAADKGNSPLHF
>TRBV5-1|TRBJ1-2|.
TGCGCCAGCAGCGGGGCTACAGGGTATGGCTACACCTTC
CASSGATGYGYTF
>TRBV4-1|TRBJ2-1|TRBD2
TGCGCCAGCAGCCAAATGGGACTAGAGGTCAATGAGCAGTTCTTC
CASSQMGLEVNEQFF
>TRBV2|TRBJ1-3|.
TGTGCCAGCAGCAGGGACTCTGGAAACACCATATATTTT
CASSRDSGNTIYF
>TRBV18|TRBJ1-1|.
TGTGCCAGCTCACAATTGGGACTCATGAACACTGAAGCTTTCTTT
CASSQLGLMNTEAFF
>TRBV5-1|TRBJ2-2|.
TGCGCCAGCAGCTTGTCTCCGGGAGACACCGGGGAGCTGTTTTTT
CASSLSPGDTGELFF
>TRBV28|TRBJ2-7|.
TGTGCCAGCAGTTTAGACACGAAAAACTCCTACGAGCAGTACTTC
CASSLDTKNSYEQYF
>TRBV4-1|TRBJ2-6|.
TGCGCCAGCAGGAGGGCCTCGGGAGCTGGGGCCAACGTCCTGACTTTC
CASRRASGAGANVLTF
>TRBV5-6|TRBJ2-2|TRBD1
TGTGCCAGCAGAATCCGGGACAGGGGTGGGACCGGGGAGCTGTTTTTT
CASRIRDRGGTGELFF
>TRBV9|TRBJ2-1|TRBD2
TGTGCCAGCAGCGTAGGCGGGAGCGGGGACAATGAGCAGTTCTTC
CASSVGGSGDNEQFF
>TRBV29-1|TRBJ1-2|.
TGCAGCTCCGCCCGGCAGGGATATGGCTACACCTTC
CSSARQGYGYTF
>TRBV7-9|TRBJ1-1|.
TGTGCCAGCAGCTTAGGTCGGGGGATGAACACTGAAGCTTTCTTT
CASSLGRGMNTEAFF
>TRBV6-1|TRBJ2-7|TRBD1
TGTGCCAGCAGTGAGCTCGGGACAGCCTACGAGCAGTACTTC
CASSELGTAYEQYF
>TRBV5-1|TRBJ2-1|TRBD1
TGCGCCAGCAGCTTGGAGCGGGACAGGGATTTGGATGAGCAGTTCTTC
CASSLERDRDLDEQFF
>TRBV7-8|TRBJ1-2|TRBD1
TGTGCCAGCAGCTTAGAGGGGGCTCAGTATGGCTACACCTTC
CASSLEGAQYGYTF
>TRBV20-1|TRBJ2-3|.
TGCAGTGCTAGTCGGGGAGATACGCAGTATTTT
CSASRGDTQYF
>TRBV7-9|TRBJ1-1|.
TGTGCCAGCAGCTACAGCCCCCAGGGCACTGAAGCTTTCTTT
CASSYSPQGTEAFF
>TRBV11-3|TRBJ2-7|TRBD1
TGTGCCAGCAGCTCGACAGGGGGCTTGTACGAGCAGTACTTC
CASSSTGGLYEQYF
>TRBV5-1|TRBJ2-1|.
TGCGCCAGCAGCACAGGGCCGAGCAATGAGCAGTTCTTC
CASSTGPSNEQFF
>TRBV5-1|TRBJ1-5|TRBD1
TGCGCCAGCAGCTTGGACGGACAGGGGTATCAGCCCCAGCATTTT
CASSLDGQGYQPQHF
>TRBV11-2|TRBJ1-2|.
TGTGCCAGCAGCTCAGGCGGGGGGGGCTACACCTTC
CASSSGGGGYTF
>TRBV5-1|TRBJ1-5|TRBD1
TGCGCCAGCAGCGGAATCCTTTATGGACAGGCTTATCAGCCCCAGCATTTT
CASSGILYGQAYQPQHF
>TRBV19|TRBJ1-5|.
TGTGCCAGTAGTATTTTCAGGGGTAGCAATCAGCCCCAGCATTTT
CASSIFRGSNQPQHF
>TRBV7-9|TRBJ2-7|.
TGTGCCAGCAGCTTATCGGAGGTCTATGAGCAGTACTTC
CASSLSEVYEQYF